The 6 T cell receptor beta chains given below trace back to one sample, sequenced in a study of vaccination effects on CD4 cells after COVID-19. Repertoires were generated with immunoSEQ multiplex PCR, while TCRdb's copy carries only in-frame clones and drops some. This sample has roughly 23,000 clones; 55% to 75% occur once, and the top ten carry roughly 12%. Their specific antigens are unknown. Antigen-specific CD4+ T cells were expanded (with viral peptide pools) by the ViraFEST assay ahead of sequencing. Scientists isolated CD4+ T cells after a roughly 10-day culture period ended. Vaccine recipients lacked prior SARS-CoV-2 infection and had negative nucleocapsid antibodies. Sequenced material: CD4+ T cells from PBMCs cultured with HCoV-NL63 spike peptides, taken before COVID-19 vaccination. The receptor source for this set is a human donor who received a COVID-19 vaccine.

This rearrangement joins TRBV10-3 to TRBJ2-2; 7 bases line up with TRBD2. V shed 8 bases, J shed 0 bases, and the junction held 9 bases outside the gene matches. Germline V gives CDR1 ENHRY, CDR2 SYGVKD. This CDR3 has 16 residues. The CDR3 bases are TGTGCCATCTCAAGGGGAGGGGCCCCGAACACCGGGGAGCTGTTTTTT. It yields the protein CAISRGGAPNTGELFF.

V usage is TRBV7-9 and J usage is TRBJ1-2; tentatively, D is TRBD1 (5 bases). Between the trimmed V and J ends, which lost 1 base and 8 bases, there was a span of 14 bases. The CDR3 is 14 amino acids. Germline CDR1 reads SEHNR; CDR2 reads FQNEAQ (reference sequence). This CDR3 reads CASSLDDYGDGYTF. The CDR3 DNA reads as TGTGCCAGCAGCTTAGACGACTACGGGGACGGCTACACCTTC.

The V and J genes are TRBV5-1 and TRBJ2-3, with 7 bases aligning to TRBD2. The CDR3 length is 16 residues. The germline V gene has CDR1 SGHRS and CDR2 YFSETQ. The V and J ends lost 4 bases and 2 bases, in that order; junction bases with no gene match: 10. The CDR3 loop reads CASSPEGSGVTDTQYF. The CDR3 DNA follows: TGCGCCAGCAGCCCCGAGGGGAGCGGGGTCACAGATACGCAGTATTTT. Based on the CDR3 plus reference TRBV5-1 and TRBJ2-3, the full variable domain is KAGVTQTPRYLIKTRGQQVTLSCSPISGHRSVSWYQQTPGQGLQFLFEYFSETQRNKGNFPGRFSGRQFSNSRSEMNVSTLELGDSALYLCASSPEGSGVTDTQYFGPGTRLTVL.

The chain links TRBV5-4 to TRBJ2-7; D tentatively reads TRBD1 or TRBD2 (5 bases each). The V end lost 4 bases, the J end lost 2 bases, and 13 bases lay between the germline ends. The CDR3 covers 14 residues. Per germline, CDR1 SGHNT and CDR2 YYREEE (reference sequence). The CDR3 DNA is TGTGCCAGCAGCCCGGGGCTCAGGGCCTACGAGCAGTACTTC. It is translated as CASSPGLRAYEQYF.

This clone was counted only a few times. The chain employs TRBV19 and TRBJ1-1, with 9 positions matching TRBD1. CDR1 is LNHDA, CDR2 SQIVND, per germline (reference sequence). The CDR3 spans 14 residues. V shed 7 bases and J 5 bases; nucleotides not matched to a gene: 8. CDR3 protein: CASTGTGWGTEAFF. CDR3 bases: TGTGCCAGTACCGGGACAGGGTGGGGAACTGAAGCTTTCTTT.

J is TRBJ1-1 and V is TRBV18; D uncertain. The ends were cut back, 6 bases at V and 4 bases at J, with 18 bases in the middle. Per the germline V gene, CDR1 is KGHSH and CDR2 is LQKENI. The CDR3 is 15 residues long. CDR3 DNA sequence: TGTGCCAGCTCGCCCCAGAGGGCGCGAGGCACTGAAGCTTTCTTT. Translation: CASSPQRARGTEAFF.